Following are 23 T cell receptor beta chains from one sample sequenced in a study of OX40 agonist ivuxolimab in advanced cancers. The method was immunoSEQ multiplex PCR; TCRdb's version includes in-frame clones alone and lacks a portion of them. The sample records roughly 40,000 clones, roughly 86% being singletons. Sample: CD4+ or CD8+ T cells sorted from blood, taken in a trial of the OX40 agonist ivuxolimab. The receptors stem from an adult with an advanced solid tumor such as melanoma, head and neck, liver or kidney cancer.

This clone was seen just once. The chain links TRBV7-9 to TRBJ2-7; the D is unclear. CDR3 length equals 14 residues. V lost 5 bases, J lost 3 bases, and 14 bases lay in between. Germline values: CDR1 SEHNR, CDR2 FQNEAQ (reference sequence). CDR3 sequence: CASSPPGGRYEQYF. CDR3 DNA: TGTGCCAGCAGCCCGCCGGGTGGGCGCTACGAGCAGTACTTC.

The gene calls are TRBV30 and TRBJ1-3; D uncertain. Germline V gene sequence: CDR1 GTSNPN, CDR2 SVGIG (reference sequence). V shed 4 bases and J shed 0 bases, with 4 bases lying between them. This CDR3 is built from 12 residues. Here the CDR3 DNA reads TGTGCCTGGAAACGCTCTGGAAACACCATATATTTT. This encodes CAWKRSGNTIYF.

The V and J genes are TRBV6-5 and TRBJ2-2, with 8 nucleotides matching TRBD1. The junction had 5 bases not matched to a gene; V was cut back by 2 bases and J by 3 bases. CDR1 is MNHEY, CDR2 SVGAGI, per germline. CDR3 length: 16 amino acids. DNA for the CDR3: TGTGCCAGCAGTTACGGAAGGACAGGGTACACCGGGGAGCTGTTTTTT. It specifies CASSYGRTGYTGELFF.

The chain's CDR3 is CASSLNPGAYGYTF. In DNA form, the CDR3 reads TGTGCCAGCAGCTTGAATCCCGGGGCCTATGGCTACACCTTC. V and J are TRBV5-6 and TRBJ1-2; TRBD1 might be the D (5 bases). CDR3 length: 14 amino acids. The germline gives CDR1 SGHDT, CDR2 YYEEEE. The V end was cut by 1 base, the J end by 4 bases, with 11 bases between.

This chain links TRBV27 with TRBJ2-2; D possibly corresponds to TRBD2 (5 bases). The germline gives CDR1 MNHEY, CDR2 SMNVEV (reference sequence). The CDR3 spans 14 residues. Trimming removed 6 bases from V and 6 bases from J, with 14 bases in between. CDR3 bases: TGTGCCAGCAGCTTAACTAGAATCCCCGGGGAGCTGTTTTTT. Its translation: CASSLTRIPGELFF.

This clone was seen only a few times. The chain joins TRBV11-2 to TRBJ1-1; TRBD1 is a possible D gene (6 bases). The CDR3 spans 14 residues. With 5 bases removed from V and 0 bases from J, the gap between germline ends came to 10 bases. Germline assignment: CDR1 SGHAT and CDR2 FQNNGV. The CDR3 region has the DNA TGTGCCAGCAGCCCGGGGGCCATGAACACTGAAGCTTTCTTT. Amino acid sequence: CASSPGAMNTEAFF.

This chain links TRBV20-1 with TRBJ1-2; D is uncertain. Per the germline V gene, CDR1 is DFQATT and CDR2 is SNEGSKA (reference sequence). CDR3 length: 11 residues. V was shortened by 5 bases and J by 2 bases, with 6 bases between the two germline ends. CDR3 amino acids: CSALNNYGYTF. CDR3 DNA sequence: TGCAGTGCTTTGAACAACTATGGCTACACCTTC.

The V gene is TRBV6-5, the J gene TRBJ2-1; 8 bases align to TRBD1. From germline, CDR1 is MNHEY and CDR2 SVGAGI. The length of the CDR3 is 13 residues. Losses at the gene ends were 8 bases for V and 6 bases for J; bases not matched to a gene: 6. DNA of the CDR3: TGTGCCAGCGGGCAGGGGGCAGGCAATGAGCAGTTCTTC. It specifies CASGQGAGNEQFF.

V and J are TRBV19 and TRBJ2-1; D is unclear. This CDR3 contains 12 residues. V was clipped by 3 bases and J by 6 bases, with 6 bases between them. CDR1 is LNHDA and CDR2 is SQIVND in the germline V gene (reference sequence). This chain's CDR3 is CASSISLNEQFF. The CDR3 coding sequence is TGTGCCAGTAGTATTAGCCTCAATGAGCAGTTCTTC.

The CDR3 nucleotides are TGCGCCAGCTCGGCAGGGGGAACTAATGAAAAACTGTTTTTT. Translation: CASSAGGTNEKLFF. The chain recombines TRBV10-1 with TRBJ1-4; 7 bases fit TRBD1. CDR1 and CDR2 from the germline V gene are WNHNN and SYGVQD (reference sequence). The length of the CDR3 is 14 residues. J was trimmed by 1 base and V by 8 bases; bases with no gene match: 4.

V is TRBV29-1 and J is TRBJ1-2; D may be TRBD1 (6 bases). Germline CDR1 is SQVTM and CDR2 is ANQGSEA. The CDR3 spans 13 residues. The V end was cut by 6 bases, the J end by 3 bases, with 14 bases between. The CDR3 sequence: CSVGDNDHYGYTF. CDR3 nucleotides: TGCAGCGTGGGGGACAACGACCACTATGGCTACACCTTC.

The V and J genes are TRBV5-6 and TRBJ2-3; no reliable D call. V lost 0 bases and J 5 bases, leaving 4 bases between the germline ends. Germline lookup yields CDR1 SGHDT and CDR2 YYEEEE. The CDR3 totals 12 residues. The CDR3 DNA is TGTGCCAGCAGCTTGGACCGAGATACGCAGTATTTT. Protein sequence: CASSLDRDTQYF.

This clone was observed a handful of times. The rearrangement joins TRBV10-3 to TRBJ1-6; D gene unclear. Germline CDR1 is ENHRY and CDR2 is SYGVKD. V lost 2 bases, J lost 5 bases, and 1 base lay in between. The CDR3 sequence is 12 residues long. CDR3 DNA sequence: TGTGCCATCAGTGAGGATAATTCACCCCTCCACTTT. It encodes CAISEDNSPLHF.

This clone appeared a few times. This chain connects TRBV11-2 to TRBJ2-7; tentatively, D is TRBD1 (5 bases). The CDR3 loop spans 15 amino acids. The V gene's germline CDR1 is SGHAT and CDR2 FQNNGV. Trimming stripped 5 bases from V and 2 bases from J, with 16 bases between. CDR3 sequence: CASSLLQGGTYEQYV. CDR3 DNA sequence: TGTGCCAGCAGCCTTCTCCAGGGTGGCACCTACGAGCAGTACGTC.

The rearrangement joins TRBV14 to TRBJ1-1; tentatively, D is TRBD1 (6 bases). This CDR3 has 15 amino acids. V was trimmed by 0 bases and J by 2 bases, leaving 10 bases between them. CDR1 SGHDN and CDR2 FVKESK come from the germline V gene. The CDR3 bases are TGTGCCAGCAGCCAAGATCGGGGGCTTAACACTGAAGCTTTCTTT. Translation gives CASSQDRGLNTEAFF.

V is TRBV7-2 and J is TRBJ2-3; 10 positions agree with TRBD2. Per the germline V gene, CDR1 is SGHTA and CDR2 is FQGNSA. The CDR3 is 13 amino acids. Trimming took 5 bases from V and 11 from J; bases not matched to a gene: 7. Written as DNA, the CDR3 is TGTGCCAGCAGCCACCGAGTAGCGGGGGGGCAGTATTTT. This gives the protein CASSHRVAGGQYF. Drawing the rest from reference TRBV7-2 and TRBJ2-3, the complete variable domain is GAGVSQSPSNKVTEKGKDVELRCDPISGHTALYWYRQSLGQGLEFLIYFQGNSAPDKSGLPSDRFSAERTGGSVSTLTIQRTQQEDSAVYLCASSHRVAGGQYFGPGTRLTVL.

The genes are TRBV27 and TRBJ1-2, with no clear D. CDR1 is MNHEY, CDR2 SMNVEV, per germline (reference sequence). The CDR3 spans 14 residues. V was pared by 0 bases and J by 5 bases, with 10 bases between. CDR3 protein: CASSLSSGLYGYTF. The DNA for the CDR3 is TGTGCCAGCAGTTTATCGTCAGGCCTGTATGGCTACACCTTC.

V gene TRBV9 combines with J gene TRBJ2-3; 9 bases line up with TRBD2. Germline V gene sequence: CDR1 SGDLS, CDR2 YYNGEE. This CDR3 comprises 16 residues. V shed 0 bases and J 12 bases; nucleotides not matched to a gene: 14. Here the CDR3 DNA reads TGTGCCAGCAGCGTAGAGAGCGGGGGGTCCCTCAGATCCCAGTATTTT. The encoded protein is CASSVESGGSLRSQYF.

The chain recombines TRBV4-3 with TRBJ1-1; D is unclear. Germline V CDR1 and CDR2: LGHNA, YSLEER. The V and J ends lost 0 bases and 0 bases respectively, with 14 bases between them. The CDR3 contains 17 residues. The CDR3 sequence is CASSQDMGLQVNTEAFF. The DNA for the CDR3 is TGCGCCAGCAGCCAAGATATGGGTCTGCAAGTGAACACTGAAGCTTTCTTT.

This clone showed up just once. The gene calls are TRBV5-6 and TRBJ2-7; D may be TRBD1 (6 bases). Germline V gene lookup returns CDR1 SGHDT and CDR2 YYEEEE. The length of the CDR3 is 12 residues. V lost 2 bases and J 5 bases, leaving 8 bases between the germline ends. In nucleotides, the CDR3 is TGTGCCAGCAGCTTTAGACAGGACGAGCAGTACTTC. This sequence encodes CASSFRQDEQYF.

The gene calls are TRBV7-9 and TRBJ1-2, with no clear D. Trimming removed 5 bases at V and 8 bases at J, with 12 bases between. Germline V CDR1 and CDR2: SEHNR, FQNEAQ (reference sequence). The CDR3 loop spans 12 amino acids. The CDR3 here is CASSPQSGGYTF. The CDR3 bases are TGTGCCAGCAGCCCCCAATCGGGAGGCTACACCTTC. The variable domain in full, with the rest retrieved from reference TRBV7-9 and TRBJ1-2, is DTGVSQNPRHKITKRGQNVTFRCDPISEHNRLYWYRQTLGQGPEFLTYFQNEAQLEKSRLLSDRFSAERPKGSFSTLEIQRTEQGDSAMYLCASSPQSGGYTFGSGTRLTVV.

V gene TRBV4-2 combines with J gene TRBJ1-1; D may be TRBD1 (5 bases). Trimming removed 0 bases at V and 10 bases at J, with 18 bases between. The CDR3 has 15 residues. The V gene's germline CDR1 is LGHNA and CDR2 YNFKEQ. In DNA, the CDR3 is TGTGCCAGCAGCCAAGAGGAAGGGGAAGGGGTATTAGCTTTCTTT. Amino acid sequence: CASSQEEGEGVLAFF.

The V gene is TRBV7-3, the J gene TRBJ2-2; weak D call: TRBD1 (6 bases). The CDR3 contains 15 residues. V was shortened by 5 bases and J by 4 bases, with 14 bases between the two germline ends. Per the germline V gene, CDR1 is SGHTA and CDR2 is FQGTGA. The DNA for the CDR3 is TGTGCCAGCAGCCGCGCGCCAGGGGTCACCGGGGAGCTGTTTTTT. Translated, it gives CASSRAPGVTGELFF.